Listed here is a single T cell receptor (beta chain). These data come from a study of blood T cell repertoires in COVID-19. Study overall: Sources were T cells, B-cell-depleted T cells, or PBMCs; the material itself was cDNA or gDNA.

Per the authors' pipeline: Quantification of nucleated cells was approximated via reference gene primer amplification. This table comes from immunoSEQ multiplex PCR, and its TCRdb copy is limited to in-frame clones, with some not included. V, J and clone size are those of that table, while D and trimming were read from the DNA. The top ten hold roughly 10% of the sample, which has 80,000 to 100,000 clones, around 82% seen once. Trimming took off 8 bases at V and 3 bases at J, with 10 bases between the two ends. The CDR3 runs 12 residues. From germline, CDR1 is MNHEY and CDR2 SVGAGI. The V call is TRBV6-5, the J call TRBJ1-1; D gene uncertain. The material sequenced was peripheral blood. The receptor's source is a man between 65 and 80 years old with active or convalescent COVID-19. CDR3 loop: CASRRRYTEAFF. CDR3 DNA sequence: TGTGCCAGCCGTCGGAGGTACACTGAAGCTTTCTTT.